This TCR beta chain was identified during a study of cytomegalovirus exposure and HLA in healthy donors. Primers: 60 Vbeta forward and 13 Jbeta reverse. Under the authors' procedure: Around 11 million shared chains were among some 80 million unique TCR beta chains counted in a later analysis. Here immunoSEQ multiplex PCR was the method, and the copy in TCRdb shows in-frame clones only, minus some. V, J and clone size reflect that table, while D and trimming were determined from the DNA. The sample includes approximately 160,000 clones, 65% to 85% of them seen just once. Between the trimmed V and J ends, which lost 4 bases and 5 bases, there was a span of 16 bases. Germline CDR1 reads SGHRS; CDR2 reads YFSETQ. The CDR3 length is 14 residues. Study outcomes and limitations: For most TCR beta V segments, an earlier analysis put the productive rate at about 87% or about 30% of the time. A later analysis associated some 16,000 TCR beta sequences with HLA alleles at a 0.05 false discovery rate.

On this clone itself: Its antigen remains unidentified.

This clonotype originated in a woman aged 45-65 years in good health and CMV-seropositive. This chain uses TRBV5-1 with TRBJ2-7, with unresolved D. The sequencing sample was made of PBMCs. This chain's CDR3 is CASSTVPELHEQYF. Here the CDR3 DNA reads TGCGCCAGCAGCACTGTCCCCGAACTCCACGAGCAGTACTTC.